This is a list of T cell receptor beta chains from one sample in a study of blood T cell repertoires in COVID-19. Clones were sequenced by immunoSEQ multiplex PCR, and TCRdb holds only the in-frame ones, with some missing. Of about 250,000 clones listed, 70% to 90% are singletons. Sequences were obtained from peripheral blood. These receptors were taken from an elderly man with acute or convalescent COVID-19. Each CDR3 is given with its conserved first and last residue. D genes are given only for firm matches. Clone size is not always given. Where it is, it says once, few, many or a class for expanded clones.

V	D	J	size	DNA	CDR3
TRBV5-4	-	TRBJ2-1	-	TGTGCCAGCAGCTTGGATACAGGTTCCTACAATGAGCAGTTCTTC	CASSLDTGSYNEQFF
TRBV4-3	-	TRBJ2-1	-	TGCGCCAGCAGCCAAGGGCCCCAGGGGAATGAGCAGTTCTTC	CASSQGPQGNEQFF
TRBV5-1	TRBD2	TRBJ2-5	-	TGCGCCAGCAGCTTGGCAGGTAGCGGGAGAGGGGGAGAGACCCAGTACTTC	CASSLAGSGRGGETQYF
TRBV5-1	-	TRBJ2-5	-	TGCGCCAGCAGCTTGGTGTCAGGGCAAGAGACCCAGTACTTC	CASSLVSGQETQYF
TRBV29-1	-	TRBJ2-7	-	TGCAGCGTTGGTACAGGGCCAAATTTGGACGAGCAGTACTTC	CSVGTGPNLDEQYF
TRBV24-1	TRBD1	TRBJ2-3	-	TGTGCCACCAGTCAGGGGGCAACAGATACGCAGTATTTT	CATSQGATDTQYF
TRBV5-1	-	TRBJ2-1	-	TGCGCCAGCAGCTTGGGACAGGCGGTGGATGAGCAGTTCTTC	CASSLGQAVDEQFF
TRBV2	TRBD2	TRBJ2-6	-	TGTGCCAGCAGTCCCTGGACTAGCGGGAGGTCTGGGGCCAACGTCCTGACTTTC	CASSPWTSGRSGANVLTF
TRBV9	-	TRBJ1-6	few	TGTGCCAGCAGCCACCCCGGGGAGGCGGCTTCACCCCTCCACTTT	CASSHPGEAASPLHF
TRBV7-2	-	TRBJ2-7	-	TGTGCCAGCAGCTTAGGCCGGTACGAGCAGTACTTC	CASSLGRYEQYF
TRBV4-3	-	TRBJ2-3	-	TGCGCCAGCAGCCAGGCCGGGACTGTCACAGATACGCAGTATTTT	CASSQAGTVTDTQYF
TRBV23-1	TRBD1	TRBJ1-5	-	TGCGCCAGCAGTCCTTGGACAGGGATCAATCAGCCCCAGCATTTT	CASSPWTGINQPQHF
TRBV6-5	TRBD1	TRBJ1-6	few	TGTGCCAGCAGGTACCGGACAGGGTCTAATTCACCCCTCCACTTT	CASRYRTGSNSPLHF
TRBV4-2	TRBD1	TRBJ1-4	-	TGTGCCAGCAGCGTCAAGGGCGGGACAGGGCAGGGGGAAAAACTGTTTTTT	CASSVKGGTGQGEKLFF
TRBV20-1	-	TRBJ2-7	-	TGCAGTGCTGAGCGAGGCGAGCAGTACTTC	CSAERGEQYF
TRBV19	-	TRBJ1-3	-	TGTGCCACCAGCAGGGCGTCCTCTGGAAACACCATATATTTT	CATSRASSGNTIYF
TRBV24-1	-	TRBJ2-3	-	TGTGCCACCAGTACCCCTATTACAGATACGCAGTATTTT	CATSTPITDTQYF
TRBV7-9	TRBD1	TRBJ2-1	-	TGTGCCAGCATCGGAATTAACCGGGACAGGGGGCGCGCCAATGAGCAGTTCTTC	CASIGINRDRGRANEQFF
TRBV6-5	-	TRBJ1-1	-	TGTGCCAGTTTCGAGGAGAACACTGAAGCTTTCTTT	CASFEENTEAFF
TRBV19	-	TRBJ1-2	-	TGTGCCAGTAGGATACCCGGGGAGGGTGTGGGCGGCTACACCTTC	CASRIPGEGVGGYTF
TRBV27	-	TRBJ2-7	few	TGTGCCAGCAGTTGGGCCAGCACCTACGAGCAGTACTTC	CASSWASTYEQYF
TRBV14	TRBD2	TRBJ2-7	-	TGTGCCAGCAGCCAAGATATCGGCGGGGGGGGCGAGCAGTACTTC	CASSQDIGGGGEQYF
TRBV7-9	TRBD1	TRBJ2-7	-	TGTGCCAGCAGCTTGGGGACAGGGGGGTCCTACGAGCAGTACTTC	CASSLGTGGSYEQYF
TRBV7-2	-	TRBJ2-7	-	TGTGCCAGCAGCCTACCAACAGGTGCCTACGAGCAGTACTTC	CASSLPTGAYEQYF
TRBV24-1	TRBD2	TRBJ2-1	-	TGTGCCACCAGAGCAGGACTAGCGGGAGGAGAGCAGTTCTTC	CATRAGLAGGEQFF
TRBV6-1	-	TRBJ1-2	-	TGTGCCAGCAGTGAAATTTCGGGGTTTGACACCTTC	CASSEISGFDTF
TRBV9	TRBD2	TRBJ2-7	-	TGTGCCAGCAGCGTTGCGACTAGCGGGGTCCACGAGCAGTACTTC	CASSVATSGVHEQYF
TRBV19	TRBD2	TRBJ2-2	-	TGTGCCAGTAGTACACGGACTAGCGGGAACACCGGGGAGCTGTTTTTT	CASSTRTSGNTGELFF
TRBV10-3	-	TRBJ2-3	-	TGTGCCATCAGTGAGTCACCTGGTCAGGAGGGCACAGATACGCAGTATTTT	CAISESPGQEGTDTQYF
TRBV2	-	TRBJ1-3	-	TGTGCCAGCAGTATCCCCGAGGGAAACACCATATATTTT	CASSIPEGNTIYF
TRBV6-6	TRBD1	TRBJ1-1	-	TGTGCCAGCAGTTACAAACCGACAGGGGGGAACACTGAAGCTTTCTTT	CASSYKPTGGNTEAFF
TRBV21-1	-	TRBJ2-2	-	TGTGCCAGCAGCAAAGTTTATGGGACAGCGTGCACCGGGGAGCTGTTTTTT	CASSKVYGTACTGELFF
TRBV4-2	TRBD1	TRBJ1-1	-	TGTGCCAGCAGCCGACCAGGACAGGTCGACGGGCGAGCTTTCTTT	CASSRPGQVDGRAFF
TRBV9	-	TRBJ2-1	-	TGTGCCAGCAGCCAGAGTGGCGGGCAGGGGGGTGAGCAGTTCTTC	CASSQSGGQGGEQFF
TRBV5-4	-	TRBJ1-2	-	TGTGCCAGCAGCTTGGCTCAGTCAGCTAACTATGGCTACACCTTC	CASSLAQSANYGYTF
TRBV6-5	-	TRBJ1-3	-	TGTGCCATCGCCGAGGTAGTCGGAAACACCATATATTTT	CAIAEVVGNTIYF
TRBV14	-	TRBJ1-5	few	TGTGCCAGCAGCCAGAATTTCGGTCAGCCCCAGCATTTT	CASSQNFGQPQHF
TRBV4-3	-	TRBJ1-2	-	TGCGCCAGCAGCCAAGATCTTCGGGTCCTTGGGAGGTATGGCTACACCTTC	CASSQDLRVLGRYGYTF
TRBV9	TRBD1	TRBJ1-2	-	TGTGCCAGCAGCCCCTCGGGGACAGGGGGCGACTATGGCTACACCTTC	CASSPSGTGGDYGYTF
TRBV6-6	-	TRBJ2-2	-	TGTGCCAGCATCTGGCAGGGCACGAACACCGGGGAGCTGTTTTTT	CASIWQGTNTGELFF
TRBV19	-	TRBJ2-2	-	TGTGCCAGTAGTAACAGGGTGGCCGGGGAGCTGTTTTTT	CASSNRVAGELFF
TRBV7-9	-	TRBJ2-7	-	TGTGCCAGCAGCTTAGGCGTGGGGAGCTCCTACGAGCAGTACTTC	CASSLGVGSSYEQYF
TRBV5-1	-	TRBJ1-6	once	TGCGCCAGCAGCTTGGTGGAGGGAAGGTCACCCCTCCACTTT	CASSLVEGRSPLHF
TRBV6-5	TRBD1	TRBJ1-2	-	TGTGCCAGCAGTCGACAGGGCGACTATGGCTACACCTTC	CASSRQGDYGYTF
TRBV11-1	-	TRBJ1-3	few	TGTGCCAGCAGCCCCGCGAGAAACACCATATATTTT	CASSPARNTIYF
TRBV2	TRBD1	TRBJ1-4	-	TGTGCCAGCAGTGCTCTAGACAGGGAATATGAAAAACTGTTTTTT	CASSALDREYEKLFF
TRBV3-1/TRBV3-2	-	TRBJ2-6	-	TGTGCCAGCAGCCCTCGCGGCTCTGGGGCCAACGTCCTGACTTTC	CASSPRGSGANVLTF
TRBV4-2	-	TRBJ2-5	-	TGTGCCAGCAGCCAAGGACAGTTCCAAGAGACCCAGTACTTC	CASSQGQFQETQYF
TRBV2	-	TRBJ2-5	-	TGTGCCAGCATCAAGCGGCAGACCCAAGAGACCCAGTACTTC	CASIKRQTQETQYF
TRBV10-3	-	TRBJ2-7	few	TGTGCCATCAGCCAAACAGACACCTACGAGCAGTACTTC	CAISQTDTYEQYF
TRBV5-1	-	TRBJ2-1	-	TGCGCCAGCAGCCAGTACCTCAATGAGCAGTTCTTC	CASSQYLNEQFF
TRBV7-9	-	TRBJ2-1	-	TGTGCCAGCAGCTTAGCGGCGACTAACAGTAATGAGCAGTTCTTC	CASSLAATNSNEQFF
TRBV7-9	TRBD2	TRBJ2-1	-	TGTGCCAGCAGCTTAACCCTAGCGGGGGGGTTCAATGAGCAGTTCTTC	CASSLTLAGGFNEQFF
TRBV4-3	-	TRBJ1-4	-	TGCGCCAGCAGCCAAGTCCTTAATGAAAAACTGTTTTTT	CASSQVLNEKLFF
TRBV6-5	-	TRBJ1-1	-	TGTGCCAGCAGTTACTCGAACACCAGAATGAACACTGAAGCTTTCTTT	CASSYSNTRMNTEAFF
TRBV2	TRBD1	TRBJ2-4	-	TGTGCCAGCAGTGAAAACAGGGGGGACAAAAACATTCAGTACTTC	CASSENRGDKNIQYF
TRBV7-2	TRBD2	TRBJ2-5	-	TGTGCCAGCAGCACGGGGCCTAGCGGGGGGACCCAGTACTTC	CASSTGPSGGTQYF
TRBV6-5	TRBD1	TRBJ1-6	-	TGTGCCAGCAGTTACCAGGGGGGAGATAATTCACCCCTCCACTTT	CASSYQGGDNSPLHF
TRBV7-2	-	TRBJ1-1	-	TGTGCCAGCATCCCCAGGGCGGTGAACACTGAAGCTTTCTTT	CASIPRAVNTEAFF